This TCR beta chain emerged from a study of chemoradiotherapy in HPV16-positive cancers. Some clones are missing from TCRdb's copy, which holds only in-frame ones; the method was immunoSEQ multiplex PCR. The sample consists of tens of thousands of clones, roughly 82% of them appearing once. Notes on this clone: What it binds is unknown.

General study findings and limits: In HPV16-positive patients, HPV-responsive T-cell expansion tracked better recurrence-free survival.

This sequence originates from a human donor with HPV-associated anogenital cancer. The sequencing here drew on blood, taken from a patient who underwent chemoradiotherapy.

CDR3 coding DNA: TGTGCCAGCAGTGGTGGGGACAGGGTGCCAGATACGCAGTATTTT. Translation: CASSGGDRVPDTQYF. The rearrangement uses TRBV6-1 and TRBJ2-3, with TRBD1 matching 9 bases. Trimming removed 4 bases from V and 4 bases from J; junction bases left unmatched: 6. The CDR3 loop spans 15 amino acids. Germline V CDR1 and CDR2: MNHNS, SASEGT.